Given below is one T cell receptor beta chain in context. What it binds is not known. Together with a sample-barcoded 5' primer, a J-beta primer mix was included in a second PCR lasting about 7 to 11 cycles. TCRdb reprocessed the 5' RACE reads with MiXCR, giving one entry per CDR3 protein. The sample holds some 710,000 distinct CDR3 sequences; 35% to 50% are singletons and the top ten take over 15%. The J segment lost 1 base and the V segment lost 6 bases, leaving 6 bases of the junction unmatched. CDR1 is DFQATT, CDR2 SNEGSKA, per germline (reference sequence). CDR3 length: 13 amino acids. This entry comes from a study of blood T cells in healthy people across ages. Points from the study as a whole: A greater number of naive CD4+ cells and higher diversity distinguished long-lived donors from aged donors. Among T cells, TCR beta diversity per million cells dropped roughly linearly as age rose.

The chain uses TRBV20-1 and TRBJ2-7, with TRBD1 matching over 7 bases. The specimen sequenced was blood. The source is a man older than 75 in good health. The CDR3 DNA reads as TGCAGTGCCCAGGACAGGAAATCCTACGAGCAGTACTTC. Its protein is CSAQDRKSYEQYF.